This is a list of T cell receptor beta chains from one sample in a study of cytomegalovirus exposure and HLA in healthy donors. Data came from immunoSEQ multiplex PCR; TCRdb stores just in-frame clones and leaves some out. The sample carries some 69,000 clones, roughly 80% recorded once. The sample was PBMCs. These receptors were obtained from a woman aged 25 to 39 in good health and CMV-seronegative. Each CDR3 is given with its conserved first and last residue. Fields, in order: clone size, J gene, D gene, V gene, CDR3 protein, CDR3 DNA. D genes are given only for firm matches. Clone size is given for some rows only: seen once, a few or many times, or a class if the clone is expanded.

>.|TRBJ2-1|.|TRBV11-2
CASSPDDAEYNEQFF
TGTGCCAGCAGCCCTGACGACGCGGAATACAATGAGCAGTTCTTC
>few|TRBJ2-3|TRBD2|TRBV4-3
CASSQDWGGKDTQYF
TGCGCCAGCAGCCAAGATTGGGGGGGTAAAGATACGCAGTATTTT
>.|TRBJ2-2|TRBD1|TRBV29-1
CSVGTGRTGELFF
TGCAGCGTTGGGACAGGCCGCACCGGGGAGCTGTTTTTT
>.|TRBJ1-1|.|TRBV4-1
CASSQETLQYTEAFF
TGCGCCAGCAGCCAAGAGACCCTACAGTACACTGAAGCTTTCTTT
>.|TRBJ1-2|.|TRBV5-4
CASSLGGRGLDYGYTF
TGTGCCAGCAGCTTGGGAGGGAGGGGCCTTGACTATGGCTACACCTTC
>once|TRBJ1-1|TRBD1|TRBV10-1
CASSEGTGGANTEAFF
TGCGCCAGCAGTGAGGGGACAGGGGGGGCGAACACTGAAGCTTTCTTT
>.|TRBJ1-2|.|TRBV19
CASTGTSYGYTF
TGTGCCAGTACCGGGACAAGCTATGGCTACACCTTC
>.|TRBJ1-5|TRBD1|TRBV4-1
CASSQDSGPAGGGNQPQHF
TGCGCCAGCAGCCAAGATTCGGGCCCCGCAGGGGGAGGAAATCAGCCCCAGCATTTT
>.|TRBJ1-5|.|TRBV15
CATSRGDISNQPQHF
TGTGCCACCAGCAGGGGGGACATTAGCAATCAGCCCCAGCATTTT
>.|TRBJ1-1|TRBD1|TRBV19
CASRLPGQANTEAFF
TGTGCCAGTAGACTTCCGGGACAGGCGAACACTGAAGCTTTCTTT
>.|TRBJ2-5|.|TRBV7-8
CASSLGERSGETQYF
TGTGCCAGCAGCTTGGGCGAGCGTTCGGGGGAGACCCAGTACTTC
>.|TRBJ2-7|.|TRBV11-2
CASSLDWGGYEQYF
TGTGCCAGCAGCTTAGATTGGGGAGGCTACGAGCAGTACTTC
>.|TRBJ1-1|TRBD1|TRBV5-1
CASSTLGTGILVNTEAFF
TGCGCCAGCAGCACCCTTGGGACAGGAATATTGGTTAACACTGAAGCTTTCTTT